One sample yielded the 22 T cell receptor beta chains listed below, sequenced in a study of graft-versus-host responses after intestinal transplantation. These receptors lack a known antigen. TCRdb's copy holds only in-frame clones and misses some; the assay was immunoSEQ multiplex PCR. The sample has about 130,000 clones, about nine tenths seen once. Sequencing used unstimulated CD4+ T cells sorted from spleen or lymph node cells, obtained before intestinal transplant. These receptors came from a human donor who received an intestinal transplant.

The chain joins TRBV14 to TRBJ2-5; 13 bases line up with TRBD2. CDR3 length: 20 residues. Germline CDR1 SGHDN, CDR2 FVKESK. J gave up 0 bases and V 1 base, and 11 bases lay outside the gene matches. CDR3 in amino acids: CASSQVLAGTSGMYQETQYF. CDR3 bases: TGTGCCAGCAGCCAAGTTTTAGCCGGGACTAGCGGGATGTACCAAGAGACCCAGTACTTC.

The CDR3 sequence: CASSLVPAGPRNEQFF. In nucleotides, the CDR3 is TGTGCCAGCAGCTTAGTTCCAGCGGGCCCACGGAATGAGCAGTTCTTC. The V call is TRBV7-8, the J call TRBJ2-1; a possible D gene is TRBD2 (6 bases). Per germline, CDR1 SGHVS and CDR2 FQNEAQ. V dropped 1 base and J dropped 7 bases, with 17 bases sitting between them. The CDR3 has 16 amino acids.

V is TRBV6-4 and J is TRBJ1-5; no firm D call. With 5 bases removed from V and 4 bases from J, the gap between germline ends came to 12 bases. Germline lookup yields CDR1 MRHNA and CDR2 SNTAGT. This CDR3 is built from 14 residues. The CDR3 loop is CASSPDPGNQPQHF. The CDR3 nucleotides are TGTGCCAGCAGTCCAGATCCGGGGAATCAGCCCCAGCATTTT.

For the CDR3, the DNA is TGTGCCAGCAGCCCACAGGGTATCACTGAAGCTTTCTTT. Translating gives CASSPQGITEAFF. The chain recombines TRBV7-3 with TRBJ1-1, with D possibly being TRBD1 (6 bases). CDR3 length equals 13 residues. Trimming stripped 5 bases from V and 4 bases from J, with 11 bases between. CDR1 is SGHTA, CDR2 FQGTGA, per germline.

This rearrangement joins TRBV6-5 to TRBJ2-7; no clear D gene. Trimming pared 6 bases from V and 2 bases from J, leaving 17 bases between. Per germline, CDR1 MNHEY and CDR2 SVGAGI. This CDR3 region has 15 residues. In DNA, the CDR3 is TGTGCCAGCAGCCAAGCGAAGCGATTTACCTACGAGCAGTACTTC. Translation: CASSQAKRFTYEQYF.

The CDR3 bases are TGCAGCGTTGAAGAATGGGGGACGGCCAACGTCCTGACTTTC. Translating gives CSVEEWGTANVLTF. The chain carries TRBV29-1 and TRBJ2-6, with D perhaps matching TRBD1 or TRBD2 (5 bases each). CDR1 is SQVTM and CDR2 is ANQGSEA in the germline V gene. The CDR3 is made up of 14 amino acids. V gave up 0 bases and J gave up 6 bases, with 9 bases separating them.

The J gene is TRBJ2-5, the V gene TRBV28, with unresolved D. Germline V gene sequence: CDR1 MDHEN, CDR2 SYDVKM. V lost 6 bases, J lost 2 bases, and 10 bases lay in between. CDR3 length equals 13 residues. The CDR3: CASSPRWQETQYF. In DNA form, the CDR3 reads TGTGCCAGCAGCCCCCGATGGCAAGAGACCCAGTACTTC. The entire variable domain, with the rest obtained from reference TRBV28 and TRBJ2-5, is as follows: DVKVTQSSRYLVKRTGEKVFLECVQDMDHENMFWYRQDPGLGLRLIYFSYDVKMKEKGDIPEGYSVSREKKERFSLILESASTNQTSMYLCASSPRWQETQYFGPGTRLLVL.

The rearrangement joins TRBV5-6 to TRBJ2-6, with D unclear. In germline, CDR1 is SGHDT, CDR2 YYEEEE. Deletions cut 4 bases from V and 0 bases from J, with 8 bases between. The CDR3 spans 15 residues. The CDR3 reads CASSLVGSGANVLTF. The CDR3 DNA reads TGTGCCAGCAGCCTAGTTGGCTCTGGGGCCAACGTCCTGACTTTC.

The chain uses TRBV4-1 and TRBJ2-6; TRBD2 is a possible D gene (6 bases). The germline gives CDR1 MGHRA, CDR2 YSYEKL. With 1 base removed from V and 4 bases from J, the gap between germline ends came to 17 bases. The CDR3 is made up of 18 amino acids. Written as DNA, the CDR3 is TGCGCCAGCAGCCAAGTCCCGGGGGAGCTAATGGGGGCCAACGTCCTGACTTTC. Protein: CASSQVPGELMGANVLTF.

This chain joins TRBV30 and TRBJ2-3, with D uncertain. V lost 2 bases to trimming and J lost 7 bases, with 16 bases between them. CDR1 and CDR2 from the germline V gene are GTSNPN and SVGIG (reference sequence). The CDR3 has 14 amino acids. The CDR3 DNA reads TGTGCCTGGAGTCGGTCAGCTTTTCTTAATACGCAGTATTTT. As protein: CAWSRSAFLNTQYF.

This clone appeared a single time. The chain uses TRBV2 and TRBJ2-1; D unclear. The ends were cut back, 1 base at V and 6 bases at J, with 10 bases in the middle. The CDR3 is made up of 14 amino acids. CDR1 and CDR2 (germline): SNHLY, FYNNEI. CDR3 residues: CASSEDRPVNEQFF. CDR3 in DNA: TGTGCCAGCAGTGAAGATCGTCCCGTCAATGAGCAGTTCTTC.

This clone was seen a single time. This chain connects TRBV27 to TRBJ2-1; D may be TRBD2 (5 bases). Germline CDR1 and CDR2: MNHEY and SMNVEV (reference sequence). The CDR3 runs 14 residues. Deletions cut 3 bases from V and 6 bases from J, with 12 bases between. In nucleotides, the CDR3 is TGTGCCAGCAGTTTCCTGGACTCGGCCAATGAGCAGTTCTTC. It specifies CASSFLDSANEQFF.

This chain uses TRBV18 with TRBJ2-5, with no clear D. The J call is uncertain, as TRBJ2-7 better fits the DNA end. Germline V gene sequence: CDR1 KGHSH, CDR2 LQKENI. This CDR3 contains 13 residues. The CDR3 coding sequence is TGTGCCAGCTCTCTCTCGGAGTCCTACGAGCAGTACTTC. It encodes CASSLSESYEQYF.

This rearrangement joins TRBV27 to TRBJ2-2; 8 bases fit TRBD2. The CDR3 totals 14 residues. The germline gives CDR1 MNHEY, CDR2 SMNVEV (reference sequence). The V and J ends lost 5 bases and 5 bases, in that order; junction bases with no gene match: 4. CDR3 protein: CASSPIAGTGELFF. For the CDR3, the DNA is TGTGCCAGCAGTCCCATAGCGGGGACCGGGGAGCTGTTTTTT.

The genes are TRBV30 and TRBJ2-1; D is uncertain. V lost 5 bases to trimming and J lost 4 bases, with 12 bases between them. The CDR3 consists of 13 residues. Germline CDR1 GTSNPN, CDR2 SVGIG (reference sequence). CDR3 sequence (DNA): TGTGCCTGGGTAGCTGCGGAATACAATGAGCAGTTCTTC. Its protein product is CAWVAAEYNEQFF.

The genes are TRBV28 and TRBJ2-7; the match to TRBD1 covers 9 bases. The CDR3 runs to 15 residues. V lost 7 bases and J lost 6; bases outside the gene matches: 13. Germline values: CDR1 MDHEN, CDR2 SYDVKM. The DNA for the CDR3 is TGTGCCAGCACCCAACCGGGACAGGGTCGTCTCGAGCAGTACTTC. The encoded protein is CASTQPGQGRLEQYF.

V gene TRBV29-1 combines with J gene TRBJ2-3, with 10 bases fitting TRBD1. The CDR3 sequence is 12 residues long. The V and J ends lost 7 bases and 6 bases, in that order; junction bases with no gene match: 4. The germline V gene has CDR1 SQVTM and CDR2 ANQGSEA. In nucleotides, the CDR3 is TGCAGCGCCGGGACAGGGGTGGATACGCAGTATTTT. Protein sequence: CSAGTGVDTQYF.

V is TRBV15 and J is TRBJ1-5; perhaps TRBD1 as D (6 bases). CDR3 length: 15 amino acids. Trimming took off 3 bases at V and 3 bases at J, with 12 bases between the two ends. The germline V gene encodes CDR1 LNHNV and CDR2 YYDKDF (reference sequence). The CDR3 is CATSSSQGNNQPQHF. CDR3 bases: TGTGCCACCAGCAGCTCACAGGGTAACAATCAGCCCCAGCATTTT.

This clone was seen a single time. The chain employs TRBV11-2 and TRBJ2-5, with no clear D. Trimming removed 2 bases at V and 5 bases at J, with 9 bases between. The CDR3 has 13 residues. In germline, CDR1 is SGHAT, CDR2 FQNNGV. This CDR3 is CASSLIDGETQYF. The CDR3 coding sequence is TGTGCCAGCAGCTTAATAGACGGGGAGACCCAGTACTTC.

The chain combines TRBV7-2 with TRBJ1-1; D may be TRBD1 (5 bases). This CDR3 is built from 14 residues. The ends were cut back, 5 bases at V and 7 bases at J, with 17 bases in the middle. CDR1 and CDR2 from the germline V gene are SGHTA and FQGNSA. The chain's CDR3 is CASSLGGVWNEAFF. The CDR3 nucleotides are TGTGCCAGCAGCCTGGGGGGGGTTTGGAATGAAGCTTTCTTT.

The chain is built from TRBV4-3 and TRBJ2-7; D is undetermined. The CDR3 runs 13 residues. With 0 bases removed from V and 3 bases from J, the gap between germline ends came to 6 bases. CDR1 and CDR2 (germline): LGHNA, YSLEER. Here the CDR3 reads CASSQDLSYEQYF. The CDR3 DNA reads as TGCGCCAGCAGCCAAGACCTAAGCTACGAGCAGTACTTC.

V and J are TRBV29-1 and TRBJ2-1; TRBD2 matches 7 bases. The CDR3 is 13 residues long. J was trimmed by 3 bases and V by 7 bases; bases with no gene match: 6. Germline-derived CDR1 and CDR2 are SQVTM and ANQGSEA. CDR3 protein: CSAIRTSYNEQFF. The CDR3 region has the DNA TGCAGCGCCATCCGGACTAGCTACAATGAGCAGTTCTTC.